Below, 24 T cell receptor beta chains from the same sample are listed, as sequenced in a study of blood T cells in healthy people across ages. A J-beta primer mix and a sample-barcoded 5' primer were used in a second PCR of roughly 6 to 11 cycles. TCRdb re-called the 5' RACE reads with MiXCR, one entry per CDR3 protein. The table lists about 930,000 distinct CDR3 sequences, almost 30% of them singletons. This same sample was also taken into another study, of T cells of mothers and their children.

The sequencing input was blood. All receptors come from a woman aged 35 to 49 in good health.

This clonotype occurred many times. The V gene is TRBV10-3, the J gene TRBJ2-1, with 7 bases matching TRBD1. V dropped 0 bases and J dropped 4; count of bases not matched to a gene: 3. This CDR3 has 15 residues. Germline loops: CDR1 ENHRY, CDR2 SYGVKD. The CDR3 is CAISESEQGYNEQFF. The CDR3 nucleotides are TGTGCCATCAGTGAGTCGGAACAGGGGTACAATGAGCAGTTCTTC.

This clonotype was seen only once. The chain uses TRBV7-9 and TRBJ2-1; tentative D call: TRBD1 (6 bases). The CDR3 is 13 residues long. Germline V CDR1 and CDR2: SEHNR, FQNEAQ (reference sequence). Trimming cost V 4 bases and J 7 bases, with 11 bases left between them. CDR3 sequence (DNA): TGTGCCAGCAGCTCTGCCAGGGGAAATGAGCAGTTCTTC. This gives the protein CASSSARGNEQFF.

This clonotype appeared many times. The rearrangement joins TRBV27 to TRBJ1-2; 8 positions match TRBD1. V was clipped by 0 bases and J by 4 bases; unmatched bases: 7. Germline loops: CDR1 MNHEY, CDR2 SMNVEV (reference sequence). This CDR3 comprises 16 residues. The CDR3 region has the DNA TGTGCCAGCAGTTTATCGGCTAACAGGGGGGCCTATGGCTACACCTTC. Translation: CASSLSANRGAYGYTF.

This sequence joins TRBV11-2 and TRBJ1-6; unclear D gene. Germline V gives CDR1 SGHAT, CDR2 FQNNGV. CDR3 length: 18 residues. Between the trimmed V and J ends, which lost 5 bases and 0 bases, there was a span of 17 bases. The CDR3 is CASSVPSGGSSYNSPLHF. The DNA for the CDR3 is TGTGCCAGCAGCGTACCCTCGGGCGGAAGCTCCTATAATTCACCCCTCCACTTT. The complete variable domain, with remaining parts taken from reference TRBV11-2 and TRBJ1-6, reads EAGVAQSPRYKIIEKRQSVAFWCNPISGHATLYWYQQILGQGPKLLIQFQNNGVVDDSQLPKDRFSAERLKGVDSTLKIQPAKLEDSAVYLCASSVPSGGSSYNSPLHFGNGTRLTVT.

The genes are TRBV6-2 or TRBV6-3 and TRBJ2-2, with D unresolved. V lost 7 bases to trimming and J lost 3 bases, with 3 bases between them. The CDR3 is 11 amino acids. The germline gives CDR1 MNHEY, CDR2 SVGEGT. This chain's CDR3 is CASKDTGELFF. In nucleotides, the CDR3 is TGTGCCAGCAAAGACACCGGGGAGCTGTTTTTT.

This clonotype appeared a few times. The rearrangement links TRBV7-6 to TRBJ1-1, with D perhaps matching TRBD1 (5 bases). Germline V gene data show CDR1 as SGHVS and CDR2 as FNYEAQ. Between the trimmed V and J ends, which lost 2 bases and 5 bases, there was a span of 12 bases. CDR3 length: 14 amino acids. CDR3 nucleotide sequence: TGTGCCAGCAGCTTACAGGGACTGGGGACTGAAGCTTTCTTT. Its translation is CASSLQGLGTEAFF. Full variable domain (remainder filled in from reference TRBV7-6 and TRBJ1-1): GAGVSQSPRYKVTKRGQDVALRCDPISGHVSLYWYRQALGQGPEFLTYFNYEAQQDKSGLPNDRFSAERPEGSISTLTIQRTEQRDSAMYRCASSLQGLGTEAFFGQGTRLTVV.

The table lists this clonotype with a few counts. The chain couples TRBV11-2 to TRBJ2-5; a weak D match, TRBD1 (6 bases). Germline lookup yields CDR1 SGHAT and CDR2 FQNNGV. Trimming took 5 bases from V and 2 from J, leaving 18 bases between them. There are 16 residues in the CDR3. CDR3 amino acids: CASSPGRDNRQETQYF. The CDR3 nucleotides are TGTGCCAGCAGCCCCGGTAGGGACAACCGACAAGAGACCCAGTACTTC.

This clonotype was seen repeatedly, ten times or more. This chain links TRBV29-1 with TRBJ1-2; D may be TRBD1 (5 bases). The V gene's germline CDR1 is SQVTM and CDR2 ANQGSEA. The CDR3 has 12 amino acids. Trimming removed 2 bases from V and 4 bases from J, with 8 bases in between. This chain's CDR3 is CSVETRVYGYTF. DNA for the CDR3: TGCAGCGTTGAAACCAGGGTCTATGGCTACACCTTC. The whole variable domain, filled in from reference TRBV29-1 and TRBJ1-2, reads SAVISQKPSRDICQRGTSLTIQCQVDSQVTMMFWYRQQPGQSLTLIATANQGSEATYESGFVIDKFPISRPNLTFSTLTVSNMSPEDSSIYLCSVETRVYGYTFGSGTRLTVV.

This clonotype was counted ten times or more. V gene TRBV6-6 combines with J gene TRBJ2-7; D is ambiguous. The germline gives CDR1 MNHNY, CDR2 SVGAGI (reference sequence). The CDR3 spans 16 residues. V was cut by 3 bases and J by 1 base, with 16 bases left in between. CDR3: CASSYGRRIRSYEQYF. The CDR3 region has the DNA TGTGCCAGCAGTTATGGGCGGCGGATACGATCCTACGAGCAGTACTTC.

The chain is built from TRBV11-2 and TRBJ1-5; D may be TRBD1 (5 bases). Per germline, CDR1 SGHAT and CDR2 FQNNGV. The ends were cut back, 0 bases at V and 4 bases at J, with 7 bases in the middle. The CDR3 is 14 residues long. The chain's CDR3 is CASSLDRTNQPQHF. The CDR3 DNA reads TGTGCCAGCAGCTTAGACAGGACAAATCAGCCCCAGCATTTT.

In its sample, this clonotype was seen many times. The CDR3 DNA reads as TGTGCCAGCTCAAGGGGGGCGCAGACCTACGAGCAGTACTTC. It translates to CASSRGAQTYEQYF. V and J are TRBV18 and TRBJ2-7; the D call may be TRBD1 or TRBD2 (6 bases each). The germline V gene has CDR1 KGHSH and CDR2 LQKENI. The CDR3 loop spans 14 amino acids. Trimming removed 5 bases at V and 2 bases at J, with 13 bases between.

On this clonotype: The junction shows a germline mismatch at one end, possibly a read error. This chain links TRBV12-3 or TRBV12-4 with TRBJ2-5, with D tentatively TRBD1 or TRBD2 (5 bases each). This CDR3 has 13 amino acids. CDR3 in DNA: TGTGCCCGCAGTTTTGGGGGTTCGGAGACCCAGTACTTC. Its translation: CARSFGGSETQYF.

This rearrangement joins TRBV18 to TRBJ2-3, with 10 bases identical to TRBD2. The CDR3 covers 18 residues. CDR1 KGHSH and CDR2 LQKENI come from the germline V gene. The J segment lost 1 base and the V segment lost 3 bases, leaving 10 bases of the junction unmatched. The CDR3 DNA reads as TGTGCCAGCTCACCGCGACTAGCGGGCACGATGGGCACAGATACGCAGTATTTT. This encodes CASSPRLAGTMGTDTQYF. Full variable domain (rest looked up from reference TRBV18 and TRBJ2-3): NAGVMQNPRHLVRRRGQEARLRCSPMKGHSHVYWYRQLPEEGLKFMVYLQKENIIDESGMPKERFSAEFPKEGPSILRIQQVVRGDSAAYFCASSPRLAGTMGTDTQYFGPGTRLTVL.

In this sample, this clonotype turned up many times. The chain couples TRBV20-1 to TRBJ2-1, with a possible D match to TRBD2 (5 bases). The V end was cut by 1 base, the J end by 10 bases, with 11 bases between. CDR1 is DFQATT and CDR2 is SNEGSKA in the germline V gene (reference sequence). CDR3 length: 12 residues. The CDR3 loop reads CSARVGVKEQFF. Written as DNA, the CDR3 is TGCAGTGCTAGAGTGGGAGTGAAGGAGCAGTTCTTC.

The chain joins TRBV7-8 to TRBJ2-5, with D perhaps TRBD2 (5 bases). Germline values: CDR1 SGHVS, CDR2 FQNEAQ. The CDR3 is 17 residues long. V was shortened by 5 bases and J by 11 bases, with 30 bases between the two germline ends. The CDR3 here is CASSPSGYVFSYNEQYF. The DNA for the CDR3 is TGTGCCAGCAGCCCATCGGGGTATGTTTTCTCCTACAATGAGCAGTACTTC.

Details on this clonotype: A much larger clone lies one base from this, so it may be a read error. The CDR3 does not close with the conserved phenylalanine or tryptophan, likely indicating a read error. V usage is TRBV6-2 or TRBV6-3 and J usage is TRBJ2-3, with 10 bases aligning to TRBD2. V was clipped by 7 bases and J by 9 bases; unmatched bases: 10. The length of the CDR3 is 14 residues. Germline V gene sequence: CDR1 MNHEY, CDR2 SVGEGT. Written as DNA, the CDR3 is TGTGCCAGCACCCGCCAGGCTAGCGGGGGAACGCAGTATTTG. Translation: CASTRQASGGTQYL.

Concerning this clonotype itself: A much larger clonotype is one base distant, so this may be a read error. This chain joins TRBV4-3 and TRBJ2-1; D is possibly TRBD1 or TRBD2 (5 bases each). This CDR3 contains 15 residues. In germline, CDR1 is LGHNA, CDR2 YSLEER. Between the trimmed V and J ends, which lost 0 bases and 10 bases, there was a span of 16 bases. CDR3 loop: CASSQEGTTRREQFF. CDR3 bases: TGCGCCAGCAGCCAAGAAGGGACCACAAGGAGGGAGCAGTTCTTC.

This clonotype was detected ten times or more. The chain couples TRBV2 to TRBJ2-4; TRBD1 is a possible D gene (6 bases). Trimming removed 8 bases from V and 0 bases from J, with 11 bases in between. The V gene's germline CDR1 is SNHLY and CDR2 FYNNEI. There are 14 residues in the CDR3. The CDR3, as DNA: TGTGCCAGCTCTGACAGGACAGCCAAAAACATTCAGTACTTC. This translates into CASSDRTAKNIQYF.

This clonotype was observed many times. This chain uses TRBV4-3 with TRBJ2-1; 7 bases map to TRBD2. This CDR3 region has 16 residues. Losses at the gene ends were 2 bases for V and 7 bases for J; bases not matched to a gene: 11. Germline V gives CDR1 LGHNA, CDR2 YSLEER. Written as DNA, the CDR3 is TGCGCCAGCAGCCAAAATTCGGGGGGTGGTTTGAATGAGCAGTTCTTC. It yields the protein CASSQNSGGGLNEQFF.

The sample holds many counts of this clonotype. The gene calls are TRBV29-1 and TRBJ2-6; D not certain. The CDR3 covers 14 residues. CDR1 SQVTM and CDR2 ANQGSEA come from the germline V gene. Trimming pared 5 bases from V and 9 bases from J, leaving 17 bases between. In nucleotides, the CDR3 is TGCAGCGTTAGACTGGGGTCTGCAGACAACGTCCTGACTTTC. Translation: CSVRLGSADNVLTF.

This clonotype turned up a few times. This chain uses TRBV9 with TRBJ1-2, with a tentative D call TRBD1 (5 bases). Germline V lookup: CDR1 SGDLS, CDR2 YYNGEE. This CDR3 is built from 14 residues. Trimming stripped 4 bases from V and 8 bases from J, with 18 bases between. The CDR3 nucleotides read TGTGCCAGCAGCCCAGGGACGCTCGGAGGGGGCTACACCTTC. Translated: CASSPGTLGGGYTF.

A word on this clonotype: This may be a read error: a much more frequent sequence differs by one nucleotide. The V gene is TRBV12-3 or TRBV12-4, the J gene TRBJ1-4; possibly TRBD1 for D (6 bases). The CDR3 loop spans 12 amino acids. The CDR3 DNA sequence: TGTGCCAGCCGGGACATTAATGAAAAACGGTTTTTT. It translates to CASRDINEKRFF.

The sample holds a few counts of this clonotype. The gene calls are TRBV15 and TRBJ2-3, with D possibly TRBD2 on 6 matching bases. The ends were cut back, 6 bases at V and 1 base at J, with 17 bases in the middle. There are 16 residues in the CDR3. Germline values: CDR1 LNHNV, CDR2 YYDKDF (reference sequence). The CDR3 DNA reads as TGTGCCACCAGTCCGGGGGAGCGGTCCCGCACAGATACGCAGTATTTT. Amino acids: CATSPGERSRTDTQYF.

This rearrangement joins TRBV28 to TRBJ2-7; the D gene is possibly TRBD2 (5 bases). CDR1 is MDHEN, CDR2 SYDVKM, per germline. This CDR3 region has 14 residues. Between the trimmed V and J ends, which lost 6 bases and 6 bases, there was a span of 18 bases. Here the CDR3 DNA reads TGTGCCAGCAGCATTAGCGTTCCGAGTTTCGAGCAGTACTTC. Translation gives CASSISVPSFEQYF.